This entry lists 19 T cell receptor beta chains sequenced from one sample in a study of CD8+ T cells in alopecia areata. The treatment: oral pan-JAK inhibitor, 5-10 mg twice daily. As the sequencing template, cDNA was produced by extracting RNA and reverse transcribing it. Measured with immunoSEQ multiplex PCR; TCRdb has only the in-frame clones, and not every one. The data contain 200,000 or so clones, about 62% of them singletons. The source was CD4+ T cells sorted from blood, collected at week 24, from a patient treated with tofacitinib. These receptors were taken from a human donor with alopecia areata.

This rearrangement joins TRBV30 to TRBJ2-7; unclear D gene. Trimming cost V 2 bases and J 3 bases, with 11 bases left between them. This CDR3 region has 13 residues. The germline gives CDR1 GTSNPN, CDR2 SVGIG (reference sequence). In nucleotides, the CDR3 is TGTGCCTGGAGTCCCCCCCCCGTCTACGAGCAGTACTTC. Encoded protein: CAWSPPPVYEQYF. The whole variable domain, filled in from reference TRBV30 and TRBJ2-7, reads SQTIHQWPATLVQPVGSPLSLECTVEGTSNPNLYWYRQAAGRGLQLLFYSVGIGQISSEVPQNLSASRPQDRQFILSSKKLLLSDSGFYLCAWSPPPVYEQYFGPGTRLTVT.

The table lists this clone with a count of one. The CDR3 bases are TGCAGCGTTCCCTCCCCGGTTAACAAAAACATTCAGTACTTC. Translated: CSVPSPVNKNIQYF. The chain is built from TRBV29-1 and TRBJ2-4; D unclear. V was shortened by 5 bases and J by 3 bases, with 14 bases between the two germline ends. The V gene's germline CDR1 is SQVTM and CDR2 ANQGSEA. The CDR3 length is 14 residues.

This chain connects TRBV5-1 to TRBJ1-5; 11 nucleotides agree with TRBD1. Germline-derived CDR1 and CDR2 are SGHRS and YFSETQ. CDR3 length: 16 residues. V shed 3 bases and J 7 bases; nucleotides not matched to a gene: 9. The CDR3 is CASSSDLRDRGQPQHF. The DNA for the CDR3 is TGCGCCAGCAGCTCCGACCTCCGGGACAGGGGGCAGCCCCAGCATTTT.

This clone was seen only once. The V call is TRBV15, the J call TRBJ2-5, with TRBD2 matching over 13 bases. Trimming at V came to 5 bases and at J to 4 bases, leaving 7 bases not matched to a gene. This CDR3 is 16 amino acids long. Germline lookup yields CDR1 LNHNV and CDR2 YYDKDF (reference sequence). The CDR3 sequence: CATSPWTSGGGETQYF. CDR3 DNA: TGTGCCACCAGCCCCTGGACTAGCGGGGGAGGAGAGACCCAGTACTTC.

The CDR3 is CSAQEGGRGSPLHF. CDR3 nucleotide sequence: TGCAGCGCCCAGGAAGGGGGGAGAGGGTCACCCCTCCACTTT. The chain employs TRBV29-1 and TRBJ1-6, with D possibly TRBD1 on 6 matching bases. The CDR3 length is 14 residues. V was trimmed by 7 bases and J by 10 bases, leaving 20 bases between them. The germline CDR1 and CDR2 sequences are SQVTM and ANQGSEA.

V gene TRBV7-9 combines with J gene TRBJ2-7; 7 positions agree with TRBD1. J was trimmed by 5 bases and V by 5 bases; bases with no gene match: 3. CDR3 size: 12 residues. Germline V gene data show CDR1 as SEHNR and CDR2 as FQNEAQ (reference sequence). The CDR3 spells CASSPDRDEQYF. CDR3 sequence (DNA): TGTGCCAGCAGCCCCGACAGGGACGAGCAGTACTTC.

The chain uses TRBV7-2 and TRBJ2-3, with D uncertain. The V gene's germline CDR1 is SGHTA and CDR2 FQGNSA. Trimming took off 1 base at V and 0 bases at J, with 8 bases between the two ends. The CDR3 loop spans 15 amino acids. The CDR3 loop reads CASSLDRISTDTQYF. The DNA for the CDR3 is TGTGCCAGCAGCTTAGACCGGATTAGCACAGATACGCAGTATTTT.

This clone was seen only a few times. V gene TRBV6-5 combines with J gene TRBJ1-1, with unresolved D. Germline loops: CDR1 MNHEY, CDR2 SVGAGI. This CDR3 is built from 14 residues. The germline V and J ends were trimmed by 7 bases and 4 bases, with 16 bases remaining between them. CDR3 in amino acids: CASIDRGLSTEAFF. The CDR3 bases are TGTGCCAGCATCGACCGGGGTTTAAGCACTGAAGCTTTCTTT.

This clone was picked up one time. The chain combines TRBV7-2 with TRBJ2-7; 8 nucleotides line up with TRBD1. The germline gives CDR1 SGHTA, CDR2 FQGNSA. V shed 3 bases and J 2 bases; nucleotides not matched to a gene: 3. This CDR3 contains 14 residues. The CDR3 here is CASSFGQGPYEQYF. The CDR3 coding sequence is TGTGCCAGCAGCTTCGGACAGGGCCCCTACGAGCAGTACTTC.

In its sample, this clone was seen a few times. The chain couples TRBV29-1 to TRBJ2-7; a weak D match, TRBD2 (6 bases). There are 15 residues in the CDR3. Trimming stripped 6 bases from V and 3 bases from J, with 21 bases between. The germline V gene encodes CDR1 SQVTM and CDR2 ANQGSEA. The CDR3 DNA reads as TGCAGCGTGGCCCAAGGCTCCGGGGGTTACTACGAGCAGTACTTC. Translated: CSVAQGSGGYYEQYF.

This clone was found a few times. The CDR3 loop reads CASSDNTEDGYTF. The CDR3 DNA is TGTGCCAGCAGTGATAACACCGAGGATGGCTACACCTTC. The chain is built from TRBV2 and TRBJ1-2; the D is unclear. The germline CDR1 and CDR2 sequences are SNHLY and FYNNEI. V lost 3 bases and J 6 bases, leaving 11 bases between the germline ends. The CDR3 length is 13 residues.

The V call is TRBV27, the J call TRBJ1-1; D is unresolved. The V and J ends lost 8 bases and 4 bases respectively, with 14 bases between them. This CDR3 is 13 amino acids long. Germline V CDR1 and CDR2: MNHEY, SMNVEV (reference sequence). The CDR3 region has the DNA TGTGCCAGCTTAAGTAACTGGGGCACTGAAGCTTTCTTT. Its protein is CASLSNWGTEAFF.

This CDR3 reads CASSQDPPGGNSPLHF. The CDR3, as DNA: TGCGCCAGCAGCCAAGACCCCCCCGGCGGTAATTCACCCCTCCACTTT. The chain carries TRBV4-3 and TRBJ1-6, with D unclear. Trimming pared 0 bases from V and 6 bases from J, leaving 12 bases between. CDR3 length: 16 amino acids. The germline V gene has CDR1 LGHNA and CDR2 YSLEER.

This chain links TRBV4-1 with TRBJ2-2; 9 bases match TRBD1. Looked up from germline, CDR1 is MGHRA and CDR2 is YSYEKL. The CDR3 extends over 16 amino acids. V was clipped by 0 bases and J by 5 bases; unmatched bases: 4. CDR3 sequence (DNA): TGCGCCAGCAGCCAAGACGGACAGGGGTTTACCGGGGAGCTGTTTTTT. As protein: CASSQDGQGFTGELFF.

This chain links TRBV7-9 with TRBJ2-7; D could derive from TRBD1 or TRBD2 (5 bases each). V lost 1 base and J 1 base, leaving 8 bases between the germline ends. From germline, CDR1 is SEHNR and CDR2 FQNEAQ (reference sequence). This CDR3 is built from 14 residues. The CDR3 reads CASSLGGESYEQYF. The CDR3 bases are TGTGCCAGCAGCTTAGGAGGGGAATCCTACGAGCAGTACTTC.

Remarks on this clone: The sample has other DNA sequences that encode this CDR3 too. V gene TRBV10-3 combines with J gene TRBJ2-3; D is ambiguous. Looked up from germline, CDR1 is ENHRY and CDR2 is SYGVKD. Deletions cut 0 bases from V and 5 bases from J, with 3 bases between. This CDR3 has 12 amino acids. CDR3 residues: CAISESRDTQYF. CDR3 in DNA: TGTGCCATCAGTGAGTCGAGAGATACGCAGTATTTT.

This clone was seen repeatedly, ten times or more. J is TRBJ1-2 and V is TRBV28; no clear D. Trimming left V 2 bases short and J 4 bases short, with 20 bases between. This CDR3 has 17 amino acids. In germline, CDR1 is MDHEN, CDR2 SYDVKM. The CDR3 is CASSLPSIGQHSYGYTF. The CDR3 coding sequence is TGTGCCAGCAGTTTACCCTCGATAGGGCAGCACAGCTATGGCTACACCTTC.

The chain employs TRBV7-6 and TRBJ2-3; 7 bases are a match to TRBD2. This CDR3 is 15 amino acids long. V shed 4 bases and J 2 bases; nucleotides not matched to a gene: 6. Germline CDR1 and CDR2: SGHVS and FNYEAQ. The DNA of the CDR3 is TGTGCCAGCAGCTCTAGCGGTTTCTACACAGATACGCAGTATTTT. It translates to CASSSSGFYTDTQYF. The full variable domain, its missing parts supplied by reference TRBV7-6 and TRBJ2-3, is GAGVSQSPRYKVTKRGQDVALRCDPISGHVSLYWYRQALGQGPEFLTYFNYEAQQDKSGLPNDRFSAERPEGSISTLTIQRTEQRDSAMYRCASSSSGFYTDTQYFGPGTRLTVL.

This clone occurred a few times. The chain uses TRBV4-3 and TRBJ1-1, with D perhaps matching TRBD1 (5 bases). Germline-derived CDR1 and CDR2 are LGHNA and YSLEER. There are 14 residues in the CDR3. V dropped 0 bases and J dropped 5 bases, with 10 bases sitting between them. As DNA, the CDR3 is TGCGCCAGCAGCCAAGATGCAAGGGGAACTGAAGCTTTCTTT. This gives the protein CASSQDARGTEAFF.